This T cell receptor beta chain was profiled in a study of T cell repertoires in cytomegalovirus infection. Study details: Matching HLA type, along with CMV infection, was indicated by public TCR beta signatures.

The study's findings and limits: CMV-specific TCR beta clonotypes restricted by HLA-C were the ones dominating the ex vivo response.

Trimming left V 6 bases short and J 6 bases short, with 14 bases between. The CDR3 covers 12 residues. Germline loops: CDR1 DFQATT, CDR2 SNEGSKA (reference sequence). As to this clonotype: Antigen specificity is unknown.

TCRdb reprocessed the reads via MiXCR and lists one record per CDR3 protein. The sample records some 390,000 distinct CDR3 sequences, over 15% being singletons. Specimen: PBMCs. The chain carries TRBV20-1 and TRBJ2-5, with no clear D. The sequence derives from a human donor in good health (CMV status not recorded). Some clones in this sample may be carry-over from other donors' samples. In DNA, the CDR3 is TGCAGTGCACGGGCGACGATGCAGACCCAGTACTTC. It encodes CSARATMQTQYF.